A selection of T cell receptor beta chains follows, all from one sample in a study of cytomegalovirus exposure and HLA in healthy donors. Measured with immunoSEQ multiplex PCR; TCRdb has only the in-frame clones, and not every one. The sample has approximately 130,000 clones, 75% seen once. What was sequenced was PBMCs. The origin of the receptors is a man aged 30 to 39 in good health and CMV-seronegative. The conserved cysteine and the conserved F or W are not part of the CDR3 here.

v_gene: TRBV7-2; j_gene: TRBJ2-1; CDR3aa: ASVRRNEQF
v_gene: TRBV10-3; j_gene: TRBJ2-1; CDR3aa: AISGPRGSGDNEQF
v_gene: TRBV11-2; j_gene: TRBJ1-1; CDR3aa: ASSLDLGQGGEAF
v_gene: TRBV5-6; j_gene: TRBJ2-1; CDR3aa: ASSFSDNEQF
v_gene: TRBV28; j_gene: TRBJ2-5; CDR3aa: ASLSDKETQY
v_gene: TRBV7-6; j_gene: TRBJ2-7; CDR3aa: ASSLGPGSSYEQY
v_gene: TRBV28; j_gene: TRBJ1-2; CDR3aa: ASSFAGQGHYGYT
v_gene: TRBV5-4; j_gene: TRBJ2-1; CDR3aa: ASTDTGSYNEQF
v_gene: TRBV7-2; j_gene: TRBJ2-2; CDR3aa: ASSRSGDAGELF
v_gene: TRBV4-1; j_gene: TRBJ2-4; CDR3aa: ASSQGWARGGANIQY
v_gene: TRBV28; j_gene: TRBJ2-5; CDR3aa: ASLRTGAKTQY
v_gene: TRBV10-2; j_gene: TRBJ1-2; CDR3aa: ASVDRESGYT
v_gene: TRBV10-1; j_gene: TRBJ2-5; CDR3aa: ASYRGETQY
v_gene: TRBV5-5; j_gene: TRBJ1-1; CDR3aa: ASSLDRGTEAF
v_gene: TRBV29-1; j_gene: TRBJ1-3; CDR3aa: SVVSQISGNTIY
v_gene: TRBV28; j_gene: TRBJ1-4; CDR3aa: ASSFDRRLEKLF
v_gene: TRBV4-1; j_gene: TRBJ1-3; CDR3aa: ASSQVLRASGNTIY
v_gene: TRBV7-3; j_gene: TRBJ1-1; CDR3aa: ASSLRPTGTGDMNTEAF
v_gene: TRBV15; j_gene: TRBJ2-7; CDR3aa: ATSRAEPHEQY
v_gene: TRBV6-5; j_gene: TRBJ1-1; CDR3aa: ASSSELTEAF
v_gene: TRBV7-9; j_gene: TRBJ2-2; CDR3aa: ASSLTSPSNTGELF
v_gene: TRBV10-3; j_gene: TRBJ2-5; CDR3aa: AISEFRETQY
v_gene: TRBV5-6; j_gene: TRBJ2-7; CDR3aa: ASSSTNLDSHEQY
v_gene: TRBV6-5; j_gene: TRBJ2-2; CDR3aa: ASSSITGELF
v_gene: TRBV13; j_gene: TRBJ2-5; CDR3aa: ASSFTGGETQY
v_gene: TRBV29-1; j_gene: TRBJ1-3; CDR3aa: SVVLGNTIY
v_gene: TRBV28; j_gene: TRBJ2-1; CDR3aa: ASSLSRGRF
v_gene: TRBV28; j_gene: TRBJ1-1; CDR3aa: ASSSAGGNTEAF
v_gene: TRBV7-9; j_gene: TRBJ1-1; CDR3aa: ASSPSEAF
v_gene: TRBV30; j_gene: TRBJ2-7; CDR3aa: AWSVPNRGYEQY
v_gene: TRBV19; j_gene: TRBJ1-1; CDR3aa: ASSIDLNTEAF
v_gene: TRBV13; j_gene: -; CDR3aa: ASSLADSYEQY
v_gene: TRBV19; j_gene: TRBJ1-4; CDR3aa: ASSILTVDTALRKKLF
v_gene: TRBV11-3; j_gene: TRBJ1-1; CDR3aa: ASSLVRGAEAF
v_gene: TRBV7-2; j_gene: TRBJ2-3; CDR3aa: ASSSKRDTDTQY
v_gene: TRBV4-1; j_gene: TRBJ2-3; CDR3aa: ASSPGLARTSTDTQY
v_gene: TRBV7-8; j_gene: TRBJ1-2; CDR3aa: ASSLSRTGSSFGYT
v_gene: TRBV14; j_gene: TRBJ2-2; CDR3aa: ASSQDLSGINTGELF
v_gene: TRBV6-1; j_gene: TRBJ2-5; CDR3aa: ASSALAGGQETQY
v_gene: TRBV6-7; j_gene: TRBJ2-7; CDR3aa: ASSYEGRASYEQY
v_gene: TRBV30; j_gene: TRBJ2-7; CDR3aa: AWNRGIYEQY
v_gene: TRBV4-3; j_gene: TRBJ1-2; CDR3aa: ASSQEAGTNSHYGYT
v_gene: TRBV30; j_gene: TRBJ1-1; CDR3aa: AWSTDKGDTEAF
v_gene: TRBV9; j_gene: TRBJ2-1; CDR3aa: ASSPSSLAANEQF
v_gene: TRBV6-5; j_gene: TRBJ2-3; CDR3aa: ASRTGQYTDTQY
v_gene: TRBV28; j_gene: TRBJ1-5; CDR3aa: ASSTTTGVQPQH
v_gene: TRBV7-9; j_gene: TRBJ2-5; CDR3aa: ASSLGDRPDTQY
v_gene: TRBV6-5; j_gene: -; CDR3aa: ASKDRGRMGEQY
v_gene: TRBV5-1; j_gene: TRBJ2-2; CDR3aa: ASRSPGQSNTGELF
v_gene: TRBV14; j_gene: TRBJ2-7; CDR3aa: ASSRRPGQGTDEQY
v_gene: TRBV5-6; j_gene: TRBJ2-7; CDR3aa: ASSLDELEQY
v_gene: TRBV4-1; j_gene: TRBJ2-1; CDR3aa: ASSPYSTSGPRNEQF
v_gene: TRBV11-1; j_gene: TRBJ1-6; CDR3aa: ASSLTGASPLH